The source of this T cell receptor beta chain is a study of blood T cell repertoires in COVID-19. At the level of the study: The study drew acute and convalescent COVID-19 samples from the United States, Italy and Spain. The analysed material was cDNA or gDNA that came from T cells, B-cell-depleted T cells, or PBMCs.

Original analysis: Quantification of nucleated cells was approximated via reference gene primer amplification. Repertoires were generated with immunoSEQ multiplex PCR, while TCRdb's copy carries only in-frame clones and drops some. The V and J calls and clone size were taken over from that table, and D and trimming were inferred from the DNA. Of some 200,000 clones in the sample, about 85% were seen once. This receptor was taken from a woman aged 18-29 years who had recovered from COVID-19. Sequenced material: peripheral blood.

CDR3 nucleotide sequence: TGTGCCAGCAGCTTATTTGAAGCGGGGCCCCCCACAGATACGCAGTATTTT. Encoded protein: CASSLFEAGPPTDTQYF. The chain is built from TRBV5-6 and TRBJ2-3; 7 bases are a match to TRBD2. The CDR3 sequence is 17 residues long. The V segment lost 2 bases and the J segment 2 bases; nucleotides outside the gene matches: 11. The V gene's germline CDR1 is SGHDT and CDR2 YYEEEE.